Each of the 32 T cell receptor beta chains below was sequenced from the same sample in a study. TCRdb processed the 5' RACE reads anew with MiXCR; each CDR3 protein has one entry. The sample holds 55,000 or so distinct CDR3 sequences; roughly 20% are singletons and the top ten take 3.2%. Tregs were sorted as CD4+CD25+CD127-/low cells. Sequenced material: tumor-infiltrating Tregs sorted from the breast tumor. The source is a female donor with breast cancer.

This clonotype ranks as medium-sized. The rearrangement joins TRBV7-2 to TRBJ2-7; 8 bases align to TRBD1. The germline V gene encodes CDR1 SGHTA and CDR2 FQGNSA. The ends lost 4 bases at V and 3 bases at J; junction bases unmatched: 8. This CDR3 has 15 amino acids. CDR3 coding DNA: TGTGCCAGCAGCTCCCAGGGGGCGTTCGTCTACGAGCAGTACTTC. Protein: CASSSQGAFVYEQYF.

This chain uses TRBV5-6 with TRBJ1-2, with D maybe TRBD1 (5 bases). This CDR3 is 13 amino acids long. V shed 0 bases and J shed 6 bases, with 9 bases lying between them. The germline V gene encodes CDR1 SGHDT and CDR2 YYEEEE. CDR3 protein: CASSLVQEDGYTF. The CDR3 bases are TGTGCCAGCAGCTTGGTACAGGAAGATGGCTACACCTTC.

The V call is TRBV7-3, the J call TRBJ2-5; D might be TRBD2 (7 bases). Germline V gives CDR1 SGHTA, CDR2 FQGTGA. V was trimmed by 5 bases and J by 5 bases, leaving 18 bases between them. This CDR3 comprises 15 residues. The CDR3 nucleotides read TGTGCCAGCAGCCTCGCGGGGGCACCCCGGGAGACCCAGTACTTC. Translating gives CASSLAGAPRETQYF.

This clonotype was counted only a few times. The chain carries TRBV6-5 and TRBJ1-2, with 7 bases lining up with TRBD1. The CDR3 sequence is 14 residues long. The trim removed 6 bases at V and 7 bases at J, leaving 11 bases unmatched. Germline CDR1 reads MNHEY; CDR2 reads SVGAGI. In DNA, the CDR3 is TGTGCCAGCAGGTCACAGGGGTGGGTCGGTGGCTACACCTTC. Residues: CASRSQGWVGGYTF.

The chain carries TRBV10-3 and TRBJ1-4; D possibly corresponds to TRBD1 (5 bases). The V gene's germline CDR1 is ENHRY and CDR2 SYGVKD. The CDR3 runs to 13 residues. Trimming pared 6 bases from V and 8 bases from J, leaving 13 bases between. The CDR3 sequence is CAISWDPTEKLFF. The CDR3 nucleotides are TGTGCCATCAGCTGGGACCCAACCGAAAAACTGTTTTTT.

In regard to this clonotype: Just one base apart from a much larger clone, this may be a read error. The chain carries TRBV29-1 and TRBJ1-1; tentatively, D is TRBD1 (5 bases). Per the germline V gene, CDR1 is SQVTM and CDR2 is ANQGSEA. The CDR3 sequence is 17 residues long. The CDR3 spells CSVEDLKGMGSNAEAFF. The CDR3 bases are TGCAGCGTTGAAGATCTTAAGGGGATGGGCTCGAACGCTGAAGCTTTCTTT.

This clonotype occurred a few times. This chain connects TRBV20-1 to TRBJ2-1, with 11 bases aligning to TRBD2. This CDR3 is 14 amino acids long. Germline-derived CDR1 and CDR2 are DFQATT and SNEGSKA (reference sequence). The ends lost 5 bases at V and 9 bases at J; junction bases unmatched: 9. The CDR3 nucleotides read TGCAGTGCTCCAAGGGGTAGCGGGAGGGTTGAGCAGTTCTTC. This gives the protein CSAPRGSGRVEQFF.

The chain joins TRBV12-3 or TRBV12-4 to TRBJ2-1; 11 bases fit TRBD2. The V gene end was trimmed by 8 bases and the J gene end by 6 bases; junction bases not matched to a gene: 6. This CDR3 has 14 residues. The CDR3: CASCPLAGGNEQFF. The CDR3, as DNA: TGTGCCAGCTGTCCCCTAGCGGGAGGCAATGAGCAGTTCTTC.

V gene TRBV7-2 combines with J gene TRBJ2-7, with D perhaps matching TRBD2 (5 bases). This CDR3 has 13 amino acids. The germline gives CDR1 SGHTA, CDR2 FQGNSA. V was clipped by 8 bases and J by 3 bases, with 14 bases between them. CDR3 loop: CASGLAPSYEQYF. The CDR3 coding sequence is TGTGCCAGCGGCCTAGCACCCAGCTACGAGCAGTACTTC.

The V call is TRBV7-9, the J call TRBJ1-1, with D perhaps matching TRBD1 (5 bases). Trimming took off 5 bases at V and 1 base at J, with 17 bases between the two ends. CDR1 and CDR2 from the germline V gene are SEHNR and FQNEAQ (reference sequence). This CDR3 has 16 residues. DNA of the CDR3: TGTGCCAGCAGCCGGACATTGGGATCTCCGAACACTGAAGCTTTCTTT. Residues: CASSRTLGSPNTEAFF.

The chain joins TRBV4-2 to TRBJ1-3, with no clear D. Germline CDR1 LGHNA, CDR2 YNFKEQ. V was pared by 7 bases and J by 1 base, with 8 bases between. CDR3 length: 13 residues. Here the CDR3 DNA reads TGTGCCAGCATCACTGGTTCTGGAAACACCATATATTTT. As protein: CASITGSGNTIYF.

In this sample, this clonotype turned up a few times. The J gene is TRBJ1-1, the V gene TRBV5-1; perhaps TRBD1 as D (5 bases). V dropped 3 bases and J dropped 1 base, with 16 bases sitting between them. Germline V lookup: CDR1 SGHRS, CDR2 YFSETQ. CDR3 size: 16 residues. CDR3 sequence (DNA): TGCGCCAGCAGCTCCATCCCGGGACTGCGGAACACTGAAGCTTTCTTT. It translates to CASSSIPGLRNTEAFF.

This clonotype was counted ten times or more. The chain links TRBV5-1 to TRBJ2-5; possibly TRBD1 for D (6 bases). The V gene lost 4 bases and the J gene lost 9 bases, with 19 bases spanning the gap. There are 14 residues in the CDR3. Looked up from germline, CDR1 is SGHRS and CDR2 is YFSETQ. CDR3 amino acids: CASSVGQTSRAQYF. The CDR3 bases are TGCGCCAGCAGCGTCGGACAGACAAGTAGGGCCCAGTACTTC. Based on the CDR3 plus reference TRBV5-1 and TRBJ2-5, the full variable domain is KAGVTQTPRYLIKTRGQQVTLSCSPISGHRSVSWYQQTPGQGLQFLFEYFSETQRNKGNFPGRFSGRQFSNSRSEMNVSTLELGDSALYLCASSVGQTSRAQYFGPGTRLLVL.

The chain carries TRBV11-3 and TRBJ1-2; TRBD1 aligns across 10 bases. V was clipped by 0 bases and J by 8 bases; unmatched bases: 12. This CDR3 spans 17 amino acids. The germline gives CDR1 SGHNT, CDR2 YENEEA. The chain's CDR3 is CASSLDSGDGTGVGYTF. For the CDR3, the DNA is TGTGCCAGCAGCTTAGATTCAGGGGACGGGACAGGGGTCGGCTACACCTTC.

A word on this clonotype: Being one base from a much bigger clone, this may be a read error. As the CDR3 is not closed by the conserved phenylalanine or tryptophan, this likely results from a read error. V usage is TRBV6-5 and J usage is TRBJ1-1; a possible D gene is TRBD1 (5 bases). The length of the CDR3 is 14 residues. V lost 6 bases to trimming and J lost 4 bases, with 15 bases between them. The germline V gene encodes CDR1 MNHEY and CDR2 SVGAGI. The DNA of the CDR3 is TGTGCCAGCAGGACCCGAGGGGCTGGCACTGAAGCTTTCTTG. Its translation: CASRTRGAGTEAFL.

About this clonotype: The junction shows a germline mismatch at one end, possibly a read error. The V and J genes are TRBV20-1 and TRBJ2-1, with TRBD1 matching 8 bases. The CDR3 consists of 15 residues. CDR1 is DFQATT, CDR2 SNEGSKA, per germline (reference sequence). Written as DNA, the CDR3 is TGCAGTGCTACACCCGGGACAGGAGGTAGCAATGAGCAGTCCTTC. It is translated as CSATPGTGGSNEQSF.

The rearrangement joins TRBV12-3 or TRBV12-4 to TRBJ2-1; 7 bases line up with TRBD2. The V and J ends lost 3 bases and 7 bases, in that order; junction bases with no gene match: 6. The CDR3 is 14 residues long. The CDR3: CASSFNGRQNEQFF. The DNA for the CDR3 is TGTGCCAGCAGTTTCAACGGGAGGCAGAATGAGCAGTTCTTC.

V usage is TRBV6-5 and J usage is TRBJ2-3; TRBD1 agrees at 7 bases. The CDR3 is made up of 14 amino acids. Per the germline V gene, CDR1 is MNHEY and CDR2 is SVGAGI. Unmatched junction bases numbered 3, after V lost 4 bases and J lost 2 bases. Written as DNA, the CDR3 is TGTGCCAGCAGTTCGGGACAGCTCACAGATACGCAGTATTTT. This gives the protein CASSSGQLTDTQYF.

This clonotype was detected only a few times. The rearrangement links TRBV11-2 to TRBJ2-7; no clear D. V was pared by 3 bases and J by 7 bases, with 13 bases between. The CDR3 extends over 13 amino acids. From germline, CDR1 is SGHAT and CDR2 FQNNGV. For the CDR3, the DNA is TGTGCCAGCAGCTTGTCTCTACGTCGAGAGCAGTACTTC. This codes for CASSLSLRREQYF.

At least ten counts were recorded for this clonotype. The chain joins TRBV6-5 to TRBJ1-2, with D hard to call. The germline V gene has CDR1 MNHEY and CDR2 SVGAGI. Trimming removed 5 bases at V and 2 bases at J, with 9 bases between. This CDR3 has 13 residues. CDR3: CASSRTGNYGYTF. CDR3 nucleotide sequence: TGTGCCAGCAGTCGGACGGGGAACTATGGCTACACCTTC.

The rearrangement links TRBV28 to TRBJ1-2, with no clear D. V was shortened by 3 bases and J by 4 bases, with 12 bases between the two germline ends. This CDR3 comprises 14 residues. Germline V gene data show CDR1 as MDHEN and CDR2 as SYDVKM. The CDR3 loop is CASSLGGLLYGYTF. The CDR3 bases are TGTGCCAGCAGTTTGGGTGGCCTCCTCTATGGCTACACCTTC.

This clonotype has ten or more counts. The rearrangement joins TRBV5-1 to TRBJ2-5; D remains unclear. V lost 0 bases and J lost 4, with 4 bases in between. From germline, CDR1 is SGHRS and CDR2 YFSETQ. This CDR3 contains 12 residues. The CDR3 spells CASSLDVETQYF. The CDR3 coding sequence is TGCGCCAGCAGCTTGGACGTAGAGACCCAGTACTTC.

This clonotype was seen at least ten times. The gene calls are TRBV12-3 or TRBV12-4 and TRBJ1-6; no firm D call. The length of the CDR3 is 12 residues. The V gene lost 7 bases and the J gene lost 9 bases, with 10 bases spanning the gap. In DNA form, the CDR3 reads TGTGCCAGCACGACCCCCCTTTCACCCCTCCACTTT. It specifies CASTTPLSPLHF.

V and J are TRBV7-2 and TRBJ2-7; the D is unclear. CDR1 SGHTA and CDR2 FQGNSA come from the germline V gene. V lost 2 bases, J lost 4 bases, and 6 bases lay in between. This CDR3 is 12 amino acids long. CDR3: CASSLRAYEQYF. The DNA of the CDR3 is TGTGCCAGCAGCTTACGAGCTTACGAGCAGTACTTC.

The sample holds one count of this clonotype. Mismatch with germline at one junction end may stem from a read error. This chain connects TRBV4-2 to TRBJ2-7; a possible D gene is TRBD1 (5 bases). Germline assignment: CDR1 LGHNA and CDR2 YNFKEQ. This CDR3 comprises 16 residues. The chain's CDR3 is CASSYNLMTESYKQYF. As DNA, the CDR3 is TGTGCCAGCAGCTATAATCTAATGACAGAATCCTACAAGCAGTACTTC.

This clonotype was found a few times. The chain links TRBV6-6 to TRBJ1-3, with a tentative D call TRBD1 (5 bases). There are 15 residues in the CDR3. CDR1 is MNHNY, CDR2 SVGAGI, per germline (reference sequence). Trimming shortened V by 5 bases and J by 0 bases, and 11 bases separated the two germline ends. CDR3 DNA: TGTGCCAGCAGTCGGGACGGCTCCTCTGGAAACACCATATATTTT. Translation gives CASSRDGSSGNTIYF.

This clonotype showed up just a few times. The CDR3 nucleotides are TGTGCCAGCAGCCTCGGGACAGCCGGGGGTGGCTACACCTTC. Amino acid sequence: CASSLGTAGGGYTF. The J gene is TRBJ1-2, the V gene TRBV3-1; TRBD1 agrees at 7 bases. CDR3 length: 14 amino acids. Germline trimming cut 4 bases from V and 7 bases from J; bases unmatched to any gene: 9. The germline CDR1 and CDR2 sequences are LGHDT and YNNKEL (reference sequence).

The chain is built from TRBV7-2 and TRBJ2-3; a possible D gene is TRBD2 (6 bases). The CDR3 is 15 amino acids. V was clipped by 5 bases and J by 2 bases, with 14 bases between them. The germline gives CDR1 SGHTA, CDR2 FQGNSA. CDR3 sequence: CASSPLGLTTDTQYF. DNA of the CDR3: TGTGCCAGCAGCCCCCTAGGACTAACCACAGATACGCAGTATTTT.

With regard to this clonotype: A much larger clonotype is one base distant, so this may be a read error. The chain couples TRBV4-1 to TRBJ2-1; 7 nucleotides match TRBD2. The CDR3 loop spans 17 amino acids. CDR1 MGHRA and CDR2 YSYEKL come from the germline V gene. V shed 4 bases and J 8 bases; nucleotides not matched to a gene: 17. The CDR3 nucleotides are TGCGCCAGCAGCCTATCGACCTTATCGGGAGGTTGGGATGAGCAGTTCTTC. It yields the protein CASSLSTLSGGWDEQFF.

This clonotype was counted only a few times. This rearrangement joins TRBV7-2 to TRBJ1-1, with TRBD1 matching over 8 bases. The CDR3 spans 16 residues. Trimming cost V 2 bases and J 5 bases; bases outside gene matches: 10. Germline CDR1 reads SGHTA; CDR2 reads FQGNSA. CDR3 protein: CASSLKLGQGETEAFF. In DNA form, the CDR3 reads TGTGCCAGCAGCTTAAAACTAGGACAGGGAGAGACTGAAGCTTTCTTT.

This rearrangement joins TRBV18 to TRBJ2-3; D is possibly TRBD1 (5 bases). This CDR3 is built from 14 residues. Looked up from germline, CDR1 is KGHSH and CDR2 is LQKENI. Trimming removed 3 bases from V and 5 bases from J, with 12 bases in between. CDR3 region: CASSPTPQGDTQYF. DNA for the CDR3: TGTGCCAGCTCACCGACTCCCCAGGGAGATACGCAGTATTTT.

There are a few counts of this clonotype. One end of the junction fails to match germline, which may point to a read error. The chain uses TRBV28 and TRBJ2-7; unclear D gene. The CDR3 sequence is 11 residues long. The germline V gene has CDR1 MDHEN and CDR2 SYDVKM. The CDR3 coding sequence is TGTGCCAGCAGTCCCAAGTACGAGCAGTGCTTC. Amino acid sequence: CASSPKYEQCF.